This T cell receptor (beta chain) comes out of a study of circulating and synovial CD4+ cells in juvenile arthritis. Study observations and caveats: Deeper sequencing increased measured overlap with synovial clonotypes. Circulating pathogenic-like lymphocytes shared a substantially higher fraction of CDR3 sequences with synovium than bulk blood.

Comment on this clone: Its specificity is not known.

The V segment lost 0 bases and the J segment 9 bases; nucleotides outside the gene matches: 10. This CDR3 contains 16 residues. The germline gives CDR1 LGHNA, CDR2 YSLEER. Using immunoSEQ multiplex PCR, the repertoire was profiled, and TCRdb retains in-frame clones only, with some absent. Of thousands of clones listed, about 90% are singletons. The clonotype originates from a human donor with juvenile idiopathic arthritis. The sample consisted of HLA-DR+ CD4+ T cells from blood. Subset meaning: circulating pathogenic-like lymphocytes, sorted as HLA-DR+CD14-CD3+CD4+CD25low/- blood T cells. The chain joins TRBV4-3 to TRBJ2-1; 8 nucleotides align to TRBD2. This chain's CDR3 is CASSQERTGGLGEQFF. The CDR3 nucleotides are TGCGCCAGCAGCCAAGAAAGGACGGGGGGGCTCGGTGAGCAGTTCTTC.